This T cell receptor beta chain was profiled in a study of Graves' ophthalmopathy and Graves' hyperthyroidism. General study results and limits: Progression of ophthalmopathy was predicted by the model with 65% to 71% sensitivity and roughly 74% specificity.

With regard to this clonotype: Its matching antigen is unknown.

Amplification of TCR beta CDR3 regions used RNA transcripts. Following a first-round RT-PCR that used HTBI primers, a second-round multiplex PCR was carried out. TCRdb re-analysed the multiplex PCR reads in MiXCR, keeping a single row per CDR3 protein. Of 200,000 to 250,000 distinct CDR3 sequences listed, roughly 21% are singletons. Germline V lookup: CDR1 SGHRS, CDR2 YFSETQ. Trimming pared 0 bases from V and 1 base from J, leaving 7 bases between. The CDR3 is 15 residues long. Moderate-to-severe activity, with CAS ≥3, NOSPECS ≥4 and duration under 3 months, characterized the donors with ophthalmopathy.

This rearrangement joins TRBV5-1 to TRBJ2-2; D assignment may be TRBD1 or TRBD2 (5 bases each). The source is a woman aged 50 to 60 with Graves' ophthalmopathy. Material for sequencing was peripheral blood. CDR3 coding DNA: TGCGCCAGCAGCTTGGTTGGGGGGAACACCGGGGAGCTGTTTTTT. It encodes CASSLVGGNTGELFF.